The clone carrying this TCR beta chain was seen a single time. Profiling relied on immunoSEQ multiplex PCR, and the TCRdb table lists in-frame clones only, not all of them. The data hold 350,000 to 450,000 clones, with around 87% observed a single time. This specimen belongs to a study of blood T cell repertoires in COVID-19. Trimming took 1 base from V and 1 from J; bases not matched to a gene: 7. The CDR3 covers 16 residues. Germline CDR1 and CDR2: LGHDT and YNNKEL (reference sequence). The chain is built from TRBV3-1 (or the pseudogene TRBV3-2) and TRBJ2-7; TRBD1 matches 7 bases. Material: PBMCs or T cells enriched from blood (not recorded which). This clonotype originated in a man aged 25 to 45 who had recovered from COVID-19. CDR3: CASSQAQDRTSYEQYF. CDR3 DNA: TGTGCCAGCAGCCAAGCACAGGACAGGACATCCTACGAGCAGTACTTC.